This T cell receptor (beta chain) was sequenced for a study of cytomegalovirus exposure and HLA in healthy donors. The wider study: Early released data had about 85 million unique TCRs, all coming from HLA-typed donors. Genotyping of roughly 400 donors showed that around 81% belonged to the Caucasian-associated ancestry cluster. General observations from the study: The authors assumed roughly uniform sequencing depth across donors for presence/absence analyses.

PCR was performed using 60 Vbeta and 13 Jbeta primers. Some clones are missing from TCRdb's copy, which holds only in-frame ones; the method was immunoSEQ multiplex PCR. The sample shows about 160,000 clones, around four fifths of them seen only once. About this clone: The target antigen is unknown.

The germline V gene has CDR1 SQVTM and CDR2 ANQGSEA. After removal of 8 bases from V and 7 bases from J, the junction contained 17 bases not matched to a gene. This CDR3 comprises 16 residues. This clonotype originated in a female donor in good health and CMV-seronegative. Specimen: PBMCs. The V and J genes are TRBV29-1 and TRBJ2-1; 10 bases align to TRBD2. CDR3 loop: CSPVGALAGGRNEQFF. In nucleotides, the CDR3 is TGCAGCCCCGTGGGGGCGTTAGCGGGAGGAAGGAATGAGCAGTTCTTC.